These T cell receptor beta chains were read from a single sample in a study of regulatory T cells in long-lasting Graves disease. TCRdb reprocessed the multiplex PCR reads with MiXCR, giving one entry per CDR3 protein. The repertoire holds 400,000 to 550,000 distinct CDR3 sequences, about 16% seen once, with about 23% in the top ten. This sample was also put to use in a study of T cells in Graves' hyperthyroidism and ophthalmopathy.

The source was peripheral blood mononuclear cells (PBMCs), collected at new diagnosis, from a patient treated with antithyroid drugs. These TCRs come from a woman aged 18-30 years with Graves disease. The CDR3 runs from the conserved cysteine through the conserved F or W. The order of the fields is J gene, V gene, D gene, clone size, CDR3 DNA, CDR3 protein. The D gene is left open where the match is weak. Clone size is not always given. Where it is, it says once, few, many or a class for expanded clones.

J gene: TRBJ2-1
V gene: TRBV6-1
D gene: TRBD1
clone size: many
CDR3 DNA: TGTGCCAGCCGTGACAGGGAGTCTAGGTTCGATGAGCAGTTCTTC
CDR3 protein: CASRDRESRFDEQFF

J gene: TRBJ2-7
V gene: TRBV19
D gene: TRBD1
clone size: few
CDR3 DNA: TGTGCCACAAAGACAGGGGGCGACTCCTACGAGCAGTACTTC
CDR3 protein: CATKTGGDSYEQYF

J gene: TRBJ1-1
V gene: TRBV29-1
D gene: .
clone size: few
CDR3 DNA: TGCAGCGTTGGAATACAGAACACTGACGCTTTCTTT
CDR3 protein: CSVGIQNTDAFF

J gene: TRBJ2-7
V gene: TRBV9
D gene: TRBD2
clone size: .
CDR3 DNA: TGTGCCAGCAGCGTAGATGGACTAGCGCGTGAGCAGTACTTC
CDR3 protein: CASSVDGLAREQYF

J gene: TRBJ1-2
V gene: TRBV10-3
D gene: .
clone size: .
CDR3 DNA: TGTGCCATCAGTGAGGACGGCTATGGCTACACCTTC
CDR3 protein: CAISEDGYGYTF

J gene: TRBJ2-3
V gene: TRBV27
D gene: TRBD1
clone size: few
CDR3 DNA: TGTGCCAGCAGTTTATTGGGACAGGGAGCTTCAGATACGCAGTATTTT
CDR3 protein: CASSLLGQGASDTQYF

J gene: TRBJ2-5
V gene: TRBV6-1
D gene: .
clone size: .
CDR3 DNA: TGTGCCAGCAGACGTCGGTTTAGCGGACAAGAGACCCAGTACTTC
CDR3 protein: CASRRRFSGQETQYF

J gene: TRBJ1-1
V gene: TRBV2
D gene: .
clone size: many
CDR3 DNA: TGTGCCAGCAGCCAAGAGAACACTGAAGCTTTCTTT
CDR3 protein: CASSQENTEAFF

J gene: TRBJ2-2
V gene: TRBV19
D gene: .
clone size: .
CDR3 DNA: TGTGCCAGTAGTATGGGGCCCGGAGGACCGCGGGCCGGGGAGCTGTTTTTT
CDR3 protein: CASSMGPGGPRAGELFF

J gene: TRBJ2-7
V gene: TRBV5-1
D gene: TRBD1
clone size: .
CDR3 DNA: TGCGCCAGCAGCTTGGAGGGGGCGATCACCTACGAGCAGTACTTC
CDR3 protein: CASSLEGAITYEQYF

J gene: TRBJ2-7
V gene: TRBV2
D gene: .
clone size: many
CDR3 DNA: TGTGCCAGCAGTGTCCTAAGCTCCTACGAGCAGTACTTC
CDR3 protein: CASSVLSSYEQYF

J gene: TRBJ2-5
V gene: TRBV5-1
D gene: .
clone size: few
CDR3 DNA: TGCGCCAGCAGCCTGGGACACCTAAAGGTACAAGAGACCCAGTACTTC
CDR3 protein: CASSLGHLKVQETQYF

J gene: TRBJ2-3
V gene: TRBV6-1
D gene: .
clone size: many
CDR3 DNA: TGTGCCAGCACCAGGGTGTTAGGCGCAGATACGCAGTATTTT
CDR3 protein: CASTRVLGADTQYF

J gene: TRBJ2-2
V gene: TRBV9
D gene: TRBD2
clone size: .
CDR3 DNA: TGTGCCAGCAGCGCTAGACTAGCGGGAGGGTCCGGGGAGCTGTTTTTT
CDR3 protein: CASSARLAGGSGELFF

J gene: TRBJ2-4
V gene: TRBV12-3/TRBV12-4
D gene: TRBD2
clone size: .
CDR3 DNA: TGTGCCAGCAGTTACCTATCGGGGGGGCGCGGAGCCAAAAACATTCAGTACTTC
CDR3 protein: CASSYLSGGRGAKNIQYF

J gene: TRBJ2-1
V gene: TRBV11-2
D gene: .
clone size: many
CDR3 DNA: TGTGCCAGCAGCTTAGGTCCCCTCTCGGCTGAGCAGTTCTTC
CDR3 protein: CASSLGPLSAEQFF

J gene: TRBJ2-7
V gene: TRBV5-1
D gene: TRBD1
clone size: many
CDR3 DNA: TGTGCCAGCAGCCTGACAGGGGTCGAGCAGTACTTC
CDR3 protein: CASSLTGVEQYF